A selection of T cell receptor beta chains follows, all from one sample in a study of blood T cell repertoires in COVID-19. Repertoires were generated with immunoSEQ multiplex PCR, while TCRdb's copy carries only in-frame clones and drops some. The sample has hundreds of thousands of clones, roughly nine tenths seen once. Sequenced: PBMCs or T cells enriched from blood (not recorded which). The receptors were sampled from a middle-aged woman who had recovered from COVID-19. The conserved cysteine and the conserved F or W are not part of the CDR3 here. A row's size may be missing; if present it is once, few, many or a size class.

clone_size: -; j_call: TRBJ2-3; v_call: TRBV2; cdr3_aa: ASPRTSGSLGTDTQY
clone_size: -; j_call: TRBJ2-7; v_call: TRBV2; cdr3_aa: ASSEYNRAYEQY
clone_size: -; j_call: TRBJ2-5; v_call: TRBV7-3; cdr3_aa: ASSNGLAQETQY
clone_size: -; j_call: TRBJ2-3; v_call: TRBV28; cdr3_aa: ASSSPREKSTDTQY
clone_size: -; j_call: TRBJ1-2; v_call: TRBV18; cdr3_aa: ASSLADTGNGYT
clone_size: -; j_call: TRBJ2-1; v_call: TRBV5-1; cdr3_aa: ASSLATGTGVNEQF
clone_size: -; j_call: TRBJ1-5; v_call: TRBV6-1; cdr3_aa: ASSEGEGGQPQH
clone_size: -; j_call: TRBJ1-1; v_call: TRBV5-1; cdr3_aa: ASSTSPIVNTEAF
clone_size: -; j_call: TRBJ1-5; v_call: TRBV21-1; cdr3_aa: ASSKEGDRASNQPQH
clone_size: -; j_call: TRBJ2-2; v_call: TRBV28; cdr3_aa: ASSSGSLRTGELF
clone_size: -; j_call: TRBJ2-7; v_call: TRBV21-1; cdr3_aa: ASSIPNGAGAQY
clone_size: -; j_call: TRBJ2-1; v_call: TRBV7-6; cdr3_aa: ASSLGGGGLSYNEQF
clone_size: -; j_call: TRBJ1-5; v_call: TRBV28; cdr3_aa: ASTGLNQPQH
clone_size: -; j_call: TRBJ1-5; v_call: TRBV30; cdr3_aa: AWSVGGFNQPQH
clone_size: -; j_call: TRBJ2-3; v_call: TRBV19; cdr3_aa: ASSGSTMADTQY
clone_size: once; j_call: TRBJ2-5; v_call: TRBV7-3; cdr3_aa: ASSLTGQGSGTQY
clone_size: -; j_call: TRBJ1-3; v_call: TRBV24-1; cdr3_aa: ATTHLQGSRSTIY
clone_size: -; j_call: TRBJ1-1; v_call: TRBV7-2; cdr3_aa: ASSLRGTGPTRSEAF
clone_size: -; j_call: TRBJ2-7; v_call: TRBV27; cdr3_aa: ATVGRGDHEQY
clone_size: -; j_call: TRBJ1-5; v_call: TRBV6-5; cdr3_aa: ASSIREGQPQH
clone_size: -; j_call: TRBJ2-5; v_call: TRBV10-3; cdr3_aa: AISELVEETQY
clone_size: -; j_call: TRBJ2-7; v_call: TRBV6-2/TRBV6-3; cdr3_aa: ASSYPRTSGSRYEQY
clone_size: -; j_call: TRBJ2-5; v_call: TRBV2; cdr3_aa: ASSVSLEETQY
clone_size: -; j_call: TRBJ2-3; v_call: TRBV28; cdr3_aa: ASSFPRGMSTDTQY
clone_size: -; j_call: TRBJ1-1; v_call: TRBV6-6; cdr3_aa: ASTFGTEAF
clone_size: -; j_call: TRBJ2-7; v_call: TRBV4-1; cdr3_aa: ASSLTSGRDYEQY
clone_size: -; j_call: TRBJ2-1; v_call: TRBV10-2; cdr3_aa: ASHPGLMNEQF
clone_size: -; j_call: TRBJ2-1; v_call: TRBV5-1; cdr3_aa: ASSLAEASGHNEQF
clone_size: -; j_call: TRBJ1-1; v_call: TRBV6-4; cdr3_aa: ASSFQGDTEAF
clone_size: -; j_call: TRBJ2-7; v_call: TRBV29-1; cdr3_aa: SVQTSWGSYEQY
clone_size: -; j_call: TRBJ2-5; v_call: TRBV7-9; cdr3_aa: ASSLLGGTQY
clone_size: -; j_call: TRBJ2-5; v_call: TRBV11-1; cdr3_aa: ASSPQGGSLQETQY
clone_size: few; j_call: TRBJ2-4; v_call: TRBV2; cdr3_aa: ASSGDRGQNIQY
clone_size: -; j_call: TRBJ1-2; v_call: TRBV5-1; cdr3_aa: ASRRLDNYGYT
clone_size: -; j_call: TRBJ1-4; v_call: TRBV7-9; cdr3_aa: ASSHTGGATNEKLF
clone_size: once; j_call: TRBJ1-5; v_call: TRBV7-2; cdr3_aa: ASSLVKSGQPQH
clone_size: -; j_call: TRBJ2-1; v_call: TRBV11-3; cdr3_aa: ASSPGGSYNEQF
clone_size: -; j_call: TRBJ2-7; v_call: TRBV9; cdr3_aa: ASSVESHQSYEQY
clone_size: -; j_call: TRBJ2-7; v_call: TRBV28; cdr3_aa: ASEQNYEQY
clone_size: -; j_call: TRBJ2-7; v_call: TRBV19; cdr3_aa: ASKVTSGMDEQY
clone_size: -; j_call: TRBJ2-3; v_call: TRBV7-3; cdr3_aa: ASSLMAGPDTQY
clone_size: -; j_call: TRBJ2-1; v_call: TRBV7-9; cdr3_aa: ASSWNRGQYDEQF
clone_size: -; j_call: TRBJ2-4; v_call: TRBV4-2; cdr3_aa: ASSQEITATGDIQY
clone_size: -; j_call: TRBJ1-2; v_call: TRBV9; cdr3_aa: ASSAPKGQEGEQGARSYGYT
clone_size: once; j_call: TRBJ2-3; v_call: TRBV7-3; cdr3_aa: ASSLSGGRTDTQY
clone_size: -; j_call: TRBJ1-6; v_call: TRBV7-2; cdr3_aa: ASSLWEFDACKYNSPLH
clone_size: once; j_call: TRBJ2-2; v_call: TRBV9; cdr3_aa: ASSNDRNTGELF
clone_size: -; j_call: TRBJ2-7; v_call: TRBV28; cdr3_aa: ASTHGHEQY
clone_size: few; j_call: TRBJ2-5; v_call: TRBV7-8; cdr3_aa: ASSLGKVVQY
clone_size: -; j_call: TRBJ2-1; v_call: TRBV6-2/TRBV6-3; cdr3_aa: ASSPEVLAGGRDEQF
clone_size: -; j_call: TRBJ2-1; v_call: TRBV18; cdr3_aa: ASSPDVAGGGRNEQF
clone_size: -; j_call: TRBJ2-1; v_call: TRBV28; cdr3_aa: ASMDRSSYNEQF